The 15 T cell receptor beta chains given below trace back to one sample, sequenced in a study of T cells in Graves' hyperthyroidism and ophthalmopathy. Template material for amplifying TCR beta CDR3 regions consisted of RNA transcripts. The study used the HTBI primer set for a first-round RT-PCR of the TCR CDR3. TCRdb fed the multiplex PCR reads into MiXCR, producing one record per CDR3 protein. The sample gives 500,000 to 600,000 distinct CDR3 sequences, around 15% of which show up once; about 17% is in the top ten. The material sequenced was blood. The receptors here all came from a woman between 18 and 30 years old with Graves' hyperthyroidism.

Of note for this clonotype: This may be a read error, as it is one base from a much larger clone. The V gene is TRBV5-1, the J gene TRBJ2-1; 10 nucleotides agree with TRBD2. This CDR3 region has 16 residues. J was trimmed by 8 bases and V by 4 bases; bases with no gene match: 12. In germline, CDR1 is SGHRS, CDR2 YFSETQ. CDR3 region: CASSPDKSSGGDEQFF. As DNA, the CDR3 is TGCGCCAGCAGCCCGGATAAGTCTAGCGGGGGAGATGAGCAGTTCTTC.

There are a few counts of this clonotype. With a much larger clone just one base away, this may be a read error. This chain connects TRBV12-3 or TRBV12-4 to TRBJ2-7; D might be TRBD2 (6 bases). There are 15 residues in the CDR3. This CDR3 reads CASSFEAGPSYERYF. CDR3 nucleotide sequence: TGTGCCAGCAGTTTTGAGGCGGGGCCATCTTACGAGCGGTACTTC.

This clonotype appeared a few times. The genes are TRBV18 and TRBJ2-5, with a possible D match to TRBD1 (5 bases). This CDR3 has 13 residues. V lost 2 bases, J lost 9 bases, and 13 bases lay in between. Germline assignment: CDR1 KGHSH and CDR2 LQKENI. This chain's CDR3 is CASSPNRQGSQYF. DNA for the CDR3: TGTGCCAGCTCACCAAACAGGCAAGGGTCCCAGTACTTC.

This clonotype has just a few counts. This rearrangement joins TRBV24-1 to TRBJ2-3; D unresolved. CDR3 length: 12 residues. Germline V lookup: CDR1 KGHDR, CDR2 SFDVKD. V lost 5 bases to trimming and J lost 5 bases, with 7 bases between them. CDR3 residues: CATSANRDTQYF. DNA of the CDR3: TGTGCCACCAGTGCCAATAGAGATACGCAGTATTTT.

The V gene is TRBV10-2, the J gene TRBJ2-3, with D possibly TRBD2 on 6 matching bases. The CDR3 totals 15 residues. The ends were cut back, 2 bases at V and 1 base at J, with 10 bases in the middle. In germline, CDR1 is WSHSY, CDR2 SAAADI. The CDR3 here is CASSEGGWGTDTQYF. The CDR3 region has the DNA TGCGCCAGCAGTGAGGGAGGGTGGGGCACAGATACGCAGTATTTT.

About this clonotype itself: Germline is not matched at one junction end, which may reflect a read error. V is TRBV5-1 and J is TRBJ2-2; TRBD2 matches 8 bases. This CDR3 has 17 amino acids. CDR1 is SGHRS, CDR2 YFSETQ, per germline. The CDR3 sequence is CASSLVGLAGNTGELFF. The CDR3 DNA sequence: TGCGCCAGCAGCTTGGTCGGGCTAGCGGGTAACACCGGGGAACTGTTTTTT.

This clonotype was observed many times. The genes are TRBV20-1 and TRBJ2-3, with D uncertain. Germline V lookup: CDR1 DFQATT, CDR2 SNEGSKA (reference sequence). The length of the CDR3 is 12 residues. The V and J ends lost 3 bases and 4 bases respectively, with 8 bases between them. The CDR3 loop reads CSAREHPDTQYF. CDR3 in DNA: TGCAGTGCTAGGGAACATCCAGATACGCAGTATTTT.

In its sample, this clonotype was seen many times. The chain couples TRBV12-3 or TRBV12-4 to TRBJ2-7; tentatively, D is TRBD1 (8 bases). The CDR3 sequence is 14 residues long. V was clipped by 7 bases and J by 5 bases, with 18 bases between them. CDR3 sequence (DNA): TGTGCCAGCAAATCGACAGGGGAGGGTCACGAGCAGTACTTC. As protein: CASKSTGEGHEQYF.

This clonotype occurred a few times. This chain uses TRBV7-2 with TRBJ2-2; 14 bases map to TRBD2. The CDR3 is made up of 14 amino acids. Germline values: CDR1 SGHTA, CDR2 FQGNSA. The ends lost 6 bases at V and 6 bases at J; junction bases unmatched: 0. The DNA of the CDR3 is TGTGCCAGCAGGGGACTAGCGGGGGCCGGGGAGCTGTTTTTT. Protein: CASRGLAGAGELFF.

V usage is TRBV7-2 and J usage is TRBJ2-3, with D tentatively TRBD1 (6 bases). Trimming stripped 5 bases from V and 0 bases from J, with 18 bases between. The length of the CDR3 is 17 residues. Germline V lookup: CDR1 SGHTA, CDR2 FQGNSA. CDR3 amino acids: CASSKSYRVHSTDTQYF. The DNA of the CDR3 is TGTGCCAGCAGCAAGTCCTACAGGGTCCATAGCACAGATACGCAGTATTTT. Variable domain in full (rest from reference TRBV7-2 and TRBJ2-3): GAGVSQSPSNKVTEKGKDVELRCDPISGHTALYWYRQSLGQGLEFLIYFQGNSAPDKSGLPSDRFSAERTGGSVSTLTIQRTQQEDSAVYLCASSKSYRVHSTDTQYFGPGTRLTVL.

This chain links TRBV19 with TRBJ2-4; D is ambiguous. Trimming cost V 6 bases and J 1 base, with 13 bases left between them. This CDR3 comprises 15 residues. Germline CDR1 LNHDA, CDR2 SQIVND (reference sequence). CDR3 coding DNA: TGTGCCAGTAGCCAAGTAGCAGACGCCAAAAACATTCAGTACTTC. This gives the protein CASSQVADAKNIQYF.

This clonotype was detected a few times. A much larger clone sits a single nucleotide away, making a read error possible. Likely a read error: the CDR3 ends without its conserved phenylalanine or tryptophan. V and J are TRBV12-3 or TRBV12-4 and TRBJ1-1; D gene uncertain. The CDR3 runs to 13 residues. V was shortened by 2 bases and J by 1 base, with 5 bases between the two germline ends. CDR3 amino acids: CASSLNRNTEAFL. CDR3 DNA: TGTGCCAGCAGTTTAAACAGGAACACTGAAGCTTTCCTT.

Remarks on this clonotype: Compared with germline, one end of the junction differs, possibly owing to a read error. CDR3 sequence (DNA): TGCGCCAGCAGCCAAGAGACAGTAACTAACTATGGCTGCACCTTC. It translates to CASSQETVTNYGCTF. The chain carries TRBV4-1 and TRBJ1-2, with D perhaps TRBD1 (5 bases). Per the germline V gene, CDR1 is MGHRA and CDR2 is YSYEKL. This CDR3 has 15 residues.

This clonotype was counted many times. The CDR3 sequence: CASSSYPKRTPAPHEQYF. In nucleotides, the CDR3 is TGTGCCAGCAGTTCATACCCTAAGAGGACACCTGCTCCCCACGAGCAGTACTTC. This sequence joins TRBV27 and TRBJ2-7; D may be TRBD1 (5 bases). Germline lookup yields CDR1 MNHEY and CDR2 SMNVEV (reference sequence). V dropped 4 bases and J dropped 5 bases, with 27 bases sitting between them. The CDR3 covers 18 residues.

The rearrangement uses TRBV9 and TRBJ2-2, with a weak D call TRBD1 (5 bases). Germline CDR1 reads SGDLS; CDR2 reads YYNGEE. This CDR3 is built from 14 residues. V lost 0 bases, J lost 4 bases, and 7 bases lay in between. This CDR3 is CASSVGGGTGELFF. As DNA, the CDR3 is TGTGCCAGCAGCGTAGGGGGCGGCACCGGGGAGCTGTTTTTT.